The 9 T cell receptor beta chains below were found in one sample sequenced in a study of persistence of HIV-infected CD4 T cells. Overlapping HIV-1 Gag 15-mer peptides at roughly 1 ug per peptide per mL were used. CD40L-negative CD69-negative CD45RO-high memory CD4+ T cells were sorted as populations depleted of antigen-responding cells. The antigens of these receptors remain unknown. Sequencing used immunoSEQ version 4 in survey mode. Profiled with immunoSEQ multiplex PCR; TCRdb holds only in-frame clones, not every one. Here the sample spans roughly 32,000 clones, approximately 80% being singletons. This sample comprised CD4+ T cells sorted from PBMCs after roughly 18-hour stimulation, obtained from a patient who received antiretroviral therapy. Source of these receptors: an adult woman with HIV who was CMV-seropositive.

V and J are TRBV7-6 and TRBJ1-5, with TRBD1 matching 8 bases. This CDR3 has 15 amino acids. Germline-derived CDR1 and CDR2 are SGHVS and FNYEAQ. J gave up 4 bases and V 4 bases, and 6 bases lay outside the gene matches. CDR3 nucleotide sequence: TGTGCCAGCAGCTGGCACAGGGGGGGGAATCAGCCCCAGCATTTT. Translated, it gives CASSWHRGGNQPQHF. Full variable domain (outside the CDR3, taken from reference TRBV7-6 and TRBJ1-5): GAGVSQSPRYKVTKRGQDVALRCDPISGHVSLYWYRQALGQGPEFLTYFNYEAQQDKSGLPNDRFSAERPEGSISTLTIQRTEQRDSAMYRCASSWHRGGNQPQHFGDGTRLSIL.

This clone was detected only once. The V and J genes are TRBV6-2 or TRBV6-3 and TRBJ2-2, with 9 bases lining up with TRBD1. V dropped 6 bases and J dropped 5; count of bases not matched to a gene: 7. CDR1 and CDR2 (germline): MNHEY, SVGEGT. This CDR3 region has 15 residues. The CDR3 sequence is CASSVYRGRTGELFF. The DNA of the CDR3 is TGTGCCAGCAGCGTCTACAGGGGGCGTACCGGGGAGCTGTTTTTT.

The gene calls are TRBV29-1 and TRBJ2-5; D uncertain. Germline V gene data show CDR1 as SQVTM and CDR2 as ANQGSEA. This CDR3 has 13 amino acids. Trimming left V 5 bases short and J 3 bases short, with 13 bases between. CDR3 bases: TGCAGCGTTAACGACCCAGGAAAAGAGACCCAGTACTTC. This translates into CSVNDPGKETQYF.

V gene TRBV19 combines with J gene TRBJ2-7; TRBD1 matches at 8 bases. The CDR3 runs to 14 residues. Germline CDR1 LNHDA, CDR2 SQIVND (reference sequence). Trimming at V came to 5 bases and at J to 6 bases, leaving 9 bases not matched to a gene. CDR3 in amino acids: CASSPSGTGLEQYF. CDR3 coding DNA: TGTGCCAGTAGTCCCTCCGGGACAGGACTCGAGCAGTACTTC.

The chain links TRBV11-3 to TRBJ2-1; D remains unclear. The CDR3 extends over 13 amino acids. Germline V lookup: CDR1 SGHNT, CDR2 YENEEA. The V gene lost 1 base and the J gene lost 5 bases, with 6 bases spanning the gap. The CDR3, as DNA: TGTGCCAGCAGCTTAGGCAGAGACAATGAGCAGTTCTTC. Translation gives CASSLGRDNEQFF.

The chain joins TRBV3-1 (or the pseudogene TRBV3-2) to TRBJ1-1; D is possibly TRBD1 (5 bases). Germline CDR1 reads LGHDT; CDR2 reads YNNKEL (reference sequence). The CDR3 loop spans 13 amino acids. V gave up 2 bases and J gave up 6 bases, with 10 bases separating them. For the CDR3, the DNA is TGTGCCAGCAGCCAATCGGGGGGGGCTGAAGCTTTCTTT. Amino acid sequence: CASSQSGGAEAFF.

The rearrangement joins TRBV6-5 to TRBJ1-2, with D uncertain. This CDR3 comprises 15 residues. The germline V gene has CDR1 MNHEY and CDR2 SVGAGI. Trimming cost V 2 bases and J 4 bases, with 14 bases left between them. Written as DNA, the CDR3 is TGTGCCAGCAGTTACCGTCCGGGGAGCTCCTATGGCTACACCTTC. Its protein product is CASSYRPGSSYGYTF.

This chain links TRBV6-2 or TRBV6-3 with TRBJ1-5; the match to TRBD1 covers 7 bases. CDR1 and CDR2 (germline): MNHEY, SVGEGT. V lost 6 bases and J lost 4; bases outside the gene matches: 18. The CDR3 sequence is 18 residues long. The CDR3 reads CASSRTALTGAGNQPQHF. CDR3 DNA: TGTGCCAGCAGCCGCACCGCTTTAACAGGGGCCGGAAATCAGCCCCAGCATTTT.

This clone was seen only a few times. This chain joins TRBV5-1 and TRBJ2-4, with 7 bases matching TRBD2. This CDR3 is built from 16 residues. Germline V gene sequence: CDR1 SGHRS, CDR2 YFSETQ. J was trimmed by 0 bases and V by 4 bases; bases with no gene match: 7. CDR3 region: CASSPEGGLAKNIQYF. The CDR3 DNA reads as TGCGCCAGCAGCCCCGAGGGAGGGTTAGCCAAAAACATTCAGTACTTC. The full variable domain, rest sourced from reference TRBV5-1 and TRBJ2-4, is KAGVTQTPRYLIKTRGQQVTLSCSPISGHRSVSWYQQTPGQGLQFLFEYFSETQRNKGNFPGRFSGRQFSNSRSEMNVSTLELGDSALYLCASSPEGGLAKNIQYFGAGTRLSVL.